This T cell receptor beta chain is from a study of blood T cell repertoires in COVID-19. Study background: From the United States, Italy and Spain came samples of acute and convalescent COVID-19.

CDR1 and CDR2 (germline): MGHRA, YSYEKL. J gave up 0 bases and V 6 bases, and 5 bases lay outside the gene matches. This CDR3 is built from 16 residues. In the original processing: Amplification of reference gene primers was used by the study to estimate nucleated cell counts. Only in-frame clones appear in the TCRdb table, and some are missing; sequencing was by immunoSEQ multiplex PCR. The V and J calls and the clone size are those of that table, but D and trimming were determined from the DNA. The sample includes approximately 350,000 clones, 86% of them seen just once. Patients in Seattle were enrolled during active infection, then followed longitudinally. This clone was seen a single time.

The origin of this receptor is a woman aged 55-70 years with COVID-19, enrolled during active disease. V and J are TRBV4-1 and TRBJ2-2, with 9 nucleotides matching TRBD2. The sequenced material came from peripheral blood. Written as DNA, the CDR3 is TGCGCCAGCAGAGGCGGGGGGGCGACGAACACCGGGGAGCTGTTTTTT. It specifies CASRGGGATNTGELFF.